Presented here are 4 T cell receptor beta chains from one specimen sequenced in a study of response to subunit inactivated influenza vaccine. TCRdb passed the RT-PCR reads through MiXCR, listing each CDR3 protein once. Of 550,000 to 600,000 distinct CDR3 sequences in the sample, about 12% are singletons; the top ten hold about 9.4%. The sequences come from PBMCs from blood, collected on the day of vaccination. These receptors all stem from a man aged 50-60 years who received an inactivated influenza vaccine.

This clonotype was picked up many times. The J gene is TRBJ2-7, the V gene TRBV29-1; D could derive from TRBD1 or TRBD2 (5 bases each). V was cut by 1 base and J by 1 base, with 11 bases left in between. The germline gives CDR1 SQVTM, CDR2 ANQGSEA. This CDR3 is built from 14 residues. CDR3 in amino acids: CSVEGGTGSYEQYF. For the CDR3, the DNA is TGCAGCGTTGAAGGAGGGACGGGGTCCTACGAGCAGTACTTC.

This chain links TRBV6-5 with TRBJ2-7; TRBD2 might be the D (6 bases). The V gene's germline CDR1 is MNHEY and CDR2 SVGAGI. Trimming took 4 bases from V and 1 from J, leaving 17 bases between them. This CDR3 spans 16 amino acids. The CDR3 sequence: CASSSQGGTYSYEQYF. The CDR3, as DNA: TGTGCCAGCAGTTCTCAGGGCGGGACCTATTCCTACGAGCAGTACTTC.

This sequence joins TRBV5-1 and TRBJ2-7, with 8 positions matching TRBD1. The CDR3 runs to 12 residues. Germline-derived CDR1 and CDR2 are SGHRS and YFSETQ. V lost 4 bases to trimming and J lost 6 bases; unmatched junction nucleotides: 3. The CDR3 DNA reads as TGCGCCAGCAGCGAACAGGGGGTCGAGCAGTACTTC. Protein product: CASSEQGVEQYF.

The rearrangement uses TRBV5-1 and TRBJ2-1; 10 nucleotides align to TRBD2. Trimming cost V 2 bases and J 8 bases; bases outside gene matches: 13. CDR3 size: 17 residues. Germline lookup yields CDR1 SGHRS and CDR2 YFSETQ. The DNA of the CDR3 is TGCGCCAGCAGCTTCCCGCTAACTAGCGGGACTTTTGATGAGCAGTTCTTC. Residues: CASSFPLTSGTFDEQFF.